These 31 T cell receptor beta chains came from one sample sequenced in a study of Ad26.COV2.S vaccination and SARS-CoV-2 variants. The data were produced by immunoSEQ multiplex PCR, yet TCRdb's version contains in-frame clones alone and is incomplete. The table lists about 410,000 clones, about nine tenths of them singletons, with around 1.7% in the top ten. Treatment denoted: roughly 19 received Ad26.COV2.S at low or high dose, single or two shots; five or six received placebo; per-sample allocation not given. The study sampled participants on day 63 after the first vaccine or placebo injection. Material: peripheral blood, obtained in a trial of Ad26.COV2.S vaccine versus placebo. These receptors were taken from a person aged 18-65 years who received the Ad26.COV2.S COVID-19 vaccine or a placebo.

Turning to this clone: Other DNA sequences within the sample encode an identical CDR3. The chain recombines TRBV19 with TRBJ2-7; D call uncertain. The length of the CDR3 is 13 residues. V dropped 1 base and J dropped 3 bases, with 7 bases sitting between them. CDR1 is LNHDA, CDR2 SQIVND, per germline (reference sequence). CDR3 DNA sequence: TGTGCCAGTAGTATAGGGGCCAGCTACGAGCAGTACTTC. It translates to CASSIGASYEQYF.

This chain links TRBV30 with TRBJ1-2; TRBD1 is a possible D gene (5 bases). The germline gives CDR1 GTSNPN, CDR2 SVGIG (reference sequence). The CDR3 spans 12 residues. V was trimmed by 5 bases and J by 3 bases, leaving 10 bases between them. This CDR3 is CAWEQEYYGYTF. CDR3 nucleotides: TGTGCCTGGGAACAGGAATACTATGGCTACACCTTC.

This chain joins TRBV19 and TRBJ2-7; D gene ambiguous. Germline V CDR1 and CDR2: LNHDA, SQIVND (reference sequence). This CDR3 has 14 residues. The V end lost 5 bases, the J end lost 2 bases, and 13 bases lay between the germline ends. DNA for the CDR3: TGTGCCAGTAGTCTTAGATACCGCCCCTACGAGCAGTACTTC. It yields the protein CASSLRYRPYEQYF.

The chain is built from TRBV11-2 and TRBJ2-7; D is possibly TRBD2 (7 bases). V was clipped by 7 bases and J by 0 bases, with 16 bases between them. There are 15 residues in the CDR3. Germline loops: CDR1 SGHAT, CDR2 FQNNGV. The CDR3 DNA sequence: TGTGCCAGCAACCAAGGGAGGGGGGGCTCCTACGAGCAGTACTTC. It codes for CASNQGRGGSYEQYF.

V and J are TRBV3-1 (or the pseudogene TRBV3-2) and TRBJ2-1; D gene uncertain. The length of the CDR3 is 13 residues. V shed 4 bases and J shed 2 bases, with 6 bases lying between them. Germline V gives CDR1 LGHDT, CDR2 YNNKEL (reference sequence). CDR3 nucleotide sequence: TGTGCCAGCAGCCGAGGACCCTACAATGAGCAGTTCTTC. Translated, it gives CASSRGPYNEQFF.

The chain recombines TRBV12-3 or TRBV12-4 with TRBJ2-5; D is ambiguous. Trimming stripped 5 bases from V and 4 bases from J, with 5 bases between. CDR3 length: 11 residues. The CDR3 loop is CASSTGETQYF. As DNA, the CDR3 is TGTGCCAGCAGTACGGGAGAGACCCAGTACTTC.

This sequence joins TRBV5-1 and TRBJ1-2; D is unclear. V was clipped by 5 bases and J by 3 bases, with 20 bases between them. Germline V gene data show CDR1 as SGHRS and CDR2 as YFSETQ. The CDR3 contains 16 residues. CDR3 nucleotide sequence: TGCGCCAGCAGACTAAGCGGACGCGGCGGGCACTATGGCTACACCTTC. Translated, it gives CASRLSGRGGHYGYTF.

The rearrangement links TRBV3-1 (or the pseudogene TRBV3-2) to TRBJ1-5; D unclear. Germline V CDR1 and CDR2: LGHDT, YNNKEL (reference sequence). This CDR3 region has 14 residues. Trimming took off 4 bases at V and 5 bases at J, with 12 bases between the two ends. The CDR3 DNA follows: TGTGCCAGCAGCCCCATGGCGAAAGATCAGCCCCAGCATTTT. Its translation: CASSPMAKDQPQHF.

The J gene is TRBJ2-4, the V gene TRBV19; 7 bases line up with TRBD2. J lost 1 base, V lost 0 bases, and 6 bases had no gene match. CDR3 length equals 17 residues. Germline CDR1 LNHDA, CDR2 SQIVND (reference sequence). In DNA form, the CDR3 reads TGTGCCAGTAGTATAGATGCGGGGGAGGGGGCCAAAAACATTCAGTACTTC. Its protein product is CASSIDAGEGAKNIQYF.

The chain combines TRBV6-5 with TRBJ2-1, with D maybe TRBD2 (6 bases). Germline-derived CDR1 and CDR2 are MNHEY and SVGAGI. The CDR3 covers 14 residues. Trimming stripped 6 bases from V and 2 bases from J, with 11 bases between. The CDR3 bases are TGTGCCAGCAGCCGTCCGGGAGCCTACAATGAGCAGTTCTTC. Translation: CASSRPGAYNEQFF.

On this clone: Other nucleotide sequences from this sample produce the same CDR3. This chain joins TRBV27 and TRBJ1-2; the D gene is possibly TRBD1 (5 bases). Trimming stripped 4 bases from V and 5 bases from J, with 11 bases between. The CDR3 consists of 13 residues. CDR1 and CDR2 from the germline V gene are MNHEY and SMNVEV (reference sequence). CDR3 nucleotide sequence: TGTGCCAGCAGTTGGGGCCGTGGGTATGGCTACACCTTC. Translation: CASSWGRGYGYTF.

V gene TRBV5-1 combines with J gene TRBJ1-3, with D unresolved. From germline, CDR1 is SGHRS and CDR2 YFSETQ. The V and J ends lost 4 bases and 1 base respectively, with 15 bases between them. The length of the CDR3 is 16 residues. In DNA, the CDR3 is TGCGCCAGCAGCGTCGGACCCCGGCGGTCTGGAAACACCATATATTTT. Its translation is CASSVGPRRSGNTIYF.

Here the CDR3 reads CASSLKLWDRGNTEAFF. The CDR3 DNA sequence: TGTGCCAGCAGCTTAAAGTTGTGGGACAGGGGGAACACTGAAGCTTTCTTT. The chain is built from TRBV7-2 and TRBJ1-1, with 10 bases that match TRBD1. The V and J ends lost 2 bases and 1 base, in that order; junction bases with no gene match: 7. Germline V CDR1 and CDR2: SGHTA, FQGNSA. The length of the CDR3 is 17 residues.

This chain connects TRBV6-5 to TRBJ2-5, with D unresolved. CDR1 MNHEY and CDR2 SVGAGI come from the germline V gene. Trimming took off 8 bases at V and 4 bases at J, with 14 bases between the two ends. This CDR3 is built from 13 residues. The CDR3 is CASEARLRETQYF. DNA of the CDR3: TGTGCCAGCGAGGCTAGGCTCCGAGAGACCCAGTACTTC.

CDR3 sequence (DNA): TGTGCCTGGAGTGAATTTATAGGGAGCTCCTATAATTCACCCCTCCACTTT. This gives the protein CAWSEFIGSSYNSPLHF. The rearrangement joins TRBV30 to TRBJ1-6; D is undetermined. Deletions cut 1 base from V and 0 bases from J, with 13 bases between. Germline values: CDR1 GTSNPN, CDR2 SVGIG (reference sequence). This CDR3 has 17 residues.

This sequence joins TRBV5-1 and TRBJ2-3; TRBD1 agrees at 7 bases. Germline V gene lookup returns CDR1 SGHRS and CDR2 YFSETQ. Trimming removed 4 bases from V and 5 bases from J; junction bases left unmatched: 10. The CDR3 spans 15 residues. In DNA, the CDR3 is TGCGCCAGCAGCCCAGGGGGTAGGGGTGGAGATACGCAGTATTTT. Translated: CASSPGGRGGDTQYF. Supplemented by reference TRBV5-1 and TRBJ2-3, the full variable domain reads KAGVTQTPRYLIKTRGQQVTLSCSPISGHRSVSWYQQTPGQGLQFLFEYFSETQRNKGNFPGRFSGRQFSNSRSEMNVSTLELGDSALYLCASSPGGRGGDTQYFGPGTRLTVL.

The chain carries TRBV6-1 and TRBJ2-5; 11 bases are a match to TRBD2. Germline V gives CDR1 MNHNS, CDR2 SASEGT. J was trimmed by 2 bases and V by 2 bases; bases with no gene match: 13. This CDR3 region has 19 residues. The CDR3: CASSEIGGELAGVQETQYF. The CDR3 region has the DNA TGTGCCAGCAGTGAAATAGGAGGAGAACTAGCGGGGGTTCAAGAGACCCAGTACTTC.

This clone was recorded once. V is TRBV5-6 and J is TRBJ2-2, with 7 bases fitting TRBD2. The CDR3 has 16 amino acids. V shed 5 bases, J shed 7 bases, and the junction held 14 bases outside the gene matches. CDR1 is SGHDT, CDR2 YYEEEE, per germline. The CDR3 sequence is CASRTHWGAGNGELFF. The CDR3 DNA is TGTGCCAGCAGAACCCACTGGGGAGCGGGGAACGGGGAGCTGTTTTTT.

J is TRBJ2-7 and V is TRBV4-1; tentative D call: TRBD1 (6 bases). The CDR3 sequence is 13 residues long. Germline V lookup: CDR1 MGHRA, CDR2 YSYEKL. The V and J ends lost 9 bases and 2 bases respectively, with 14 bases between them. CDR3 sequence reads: CARFTGSAYEQYF. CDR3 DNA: TGCGCCAGATTTACAGGGTCCGCCTACGAGCAGTACTTC.

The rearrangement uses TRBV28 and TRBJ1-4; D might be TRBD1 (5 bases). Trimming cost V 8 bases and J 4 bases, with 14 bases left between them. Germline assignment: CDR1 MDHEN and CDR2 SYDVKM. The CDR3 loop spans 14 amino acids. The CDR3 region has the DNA TGTGCCAGCGGACAAGGGGTCCGTAATGAAAAACTGTTTTTT. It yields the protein CASGQGVRNEKLFF. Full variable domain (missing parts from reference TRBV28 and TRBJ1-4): DVKVTQSSRYLVKRTGEKVFLECVQDMDHENMFWYRQDPGLGLRLIYFSYDVKMKEKGDIPEGYSVSREKKERFSLILESASTNQTSMYLCASGQGVRNEKLFFGSGTQLSVL.

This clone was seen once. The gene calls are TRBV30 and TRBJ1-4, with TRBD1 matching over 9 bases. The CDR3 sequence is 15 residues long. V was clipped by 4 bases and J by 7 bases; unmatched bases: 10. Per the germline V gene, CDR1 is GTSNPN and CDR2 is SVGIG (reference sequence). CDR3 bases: TGTGCCTGGACCAAAAGGACAGGGGCGGGTGAAAAACTGTTTTTT. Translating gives CAWTKRTGAGEKLFF.

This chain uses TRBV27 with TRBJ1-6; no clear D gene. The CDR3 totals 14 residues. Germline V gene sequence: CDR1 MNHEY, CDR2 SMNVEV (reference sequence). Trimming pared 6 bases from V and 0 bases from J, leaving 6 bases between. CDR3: CASRPRSYNSPLHF. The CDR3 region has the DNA TGTGCCAGCAGGCCCCGCTCCTATAATTCACCCCTCCACTTT.

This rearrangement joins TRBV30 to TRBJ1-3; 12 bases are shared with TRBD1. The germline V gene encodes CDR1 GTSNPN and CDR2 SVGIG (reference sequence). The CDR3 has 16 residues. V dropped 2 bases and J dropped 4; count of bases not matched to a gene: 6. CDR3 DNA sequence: TGTGCCTGGAGTAAGGGACAGGGGGCTTTCGGAAACACCATATATTTT. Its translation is CAWSKGQGAFGNTIYF.

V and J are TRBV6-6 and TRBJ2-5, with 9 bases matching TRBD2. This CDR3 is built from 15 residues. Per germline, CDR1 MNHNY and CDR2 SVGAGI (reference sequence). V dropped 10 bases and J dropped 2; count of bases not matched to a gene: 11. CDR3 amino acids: CAIFAGGRRQETQYF. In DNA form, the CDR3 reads TGTGCCATCTTTGCGGGGGGGCGGCGGCAAGAGACCCAGTACTTC.

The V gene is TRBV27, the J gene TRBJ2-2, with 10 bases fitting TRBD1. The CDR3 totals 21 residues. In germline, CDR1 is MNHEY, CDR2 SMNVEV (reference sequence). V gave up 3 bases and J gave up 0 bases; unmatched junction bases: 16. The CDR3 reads CASSFLGSGTGVFANTGELFF. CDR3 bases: TGTGCCAGCAGTTTCCTAGGTTCGGGGACAGGGGTGTTCGCGAACACCGGGGAGCTGTTTTTT.

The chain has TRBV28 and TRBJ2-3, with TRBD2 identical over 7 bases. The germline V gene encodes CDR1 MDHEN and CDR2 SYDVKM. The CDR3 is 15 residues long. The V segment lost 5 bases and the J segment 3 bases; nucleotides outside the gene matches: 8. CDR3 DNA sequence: TGTGCCAGCAGTCCTAGCTGGGGGGGGACAGATACGCAGTATTTT. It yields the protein CASSPSWGGTDTQYF.

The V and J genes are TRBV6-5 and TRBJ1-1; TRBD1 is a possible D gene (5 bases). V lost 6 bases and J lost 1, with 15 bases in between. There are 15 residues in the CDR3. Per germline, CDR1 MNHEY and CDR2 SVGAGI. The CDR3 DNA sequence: TGTGCCAGCAGCCTAAGCCTCACAGGGAACACTGAAGCTTTCTTT. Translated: CASSLSLTGNTEAFF.

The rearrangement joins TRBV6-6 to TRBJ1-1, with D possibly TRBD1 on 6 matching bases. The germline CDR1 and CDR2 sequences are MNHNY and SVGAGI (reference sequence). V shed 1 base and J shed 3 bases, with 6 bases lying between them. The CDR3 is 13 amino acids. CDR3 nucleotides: TGTGCCAGCAGTTACTACAGGGACACTGAAGCTTTCTTT. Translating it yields CASSYYRDTEAFF.

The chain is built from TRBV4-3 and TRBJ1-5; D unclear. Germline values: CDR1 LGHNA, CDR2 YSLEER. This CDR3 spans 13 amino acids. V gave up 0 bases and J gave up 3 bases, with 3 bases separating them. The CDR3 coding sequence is TGCGCCAGCAGCCAAGATACCAATCAGCCCCAGCATTTT. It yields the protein CASSQDTNQPQHF.

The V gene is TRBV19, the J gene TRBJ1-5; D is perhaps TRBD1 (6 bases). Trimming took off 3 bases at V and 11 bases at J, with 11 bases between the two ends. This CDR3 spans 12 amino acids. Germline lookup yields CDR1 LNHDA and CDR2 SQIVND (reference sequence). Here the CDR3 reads CASSIDSGAQHF. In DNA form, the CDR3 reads TGTGCCAGTAGTATTGATTCAGGGGCCCAGCATTTT. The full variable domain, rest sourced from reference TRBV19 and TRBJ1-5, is DGGITQSPKYLFRKEGQNVTLSCEQNLNHDAMYWYRQDPGQGLRLIYYSQIVNDFQKGDIAEGYSVSREKKESFPLTVTSAQKNPTAFYLCASSIDSGAQHFGDGTRLSIL.

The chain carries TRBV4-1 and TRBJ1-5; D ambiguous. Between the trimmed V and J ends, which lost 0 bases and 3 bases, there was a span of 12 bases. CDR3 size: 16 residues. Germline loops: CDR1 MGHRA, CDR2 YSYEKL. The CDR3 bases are TGCGCCAGCAGCCAAGATGGGTGGGAGTACAATCAGCCCCAGCATTTT. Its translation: CASSQDGWEYNQPQHF.